One sample yielded the 9 T cell receptor beta chains listed below, sequenced in a study of beta chain features in type 1 diabetes. Reverse transcription of all isolated RNA meant that expressed TCRB transcripts were sequenced. Sequencing used immunoSEQ multiplex PCR; TCRdb keeps in-frame clones, though not all of them. The sample yields about 250,000 clones, roughly 14% seen once. The source material was naive CD4+ T cells from blood. All receptors come from a woman aged 40-49 years in good health.

A few counts support this clone. The V and J genes are TRBV6-1 and TRBJ1-5, with D possibly being TRBD1 (6 bases). Trimming stripped 7 bases from V and 0 bases from J, with 13 bases between. The CDR3 is made up of 15 amino acids. Germline CDR1 and CDR2: MNHNS and SASEGT. This CDR3 reads CASIDRLYSNQPQHF. CDR3 nucleotides: TGTGCCAGCATCGACAGGCTTTATAGCAATCAGCCCCAGCATTTT.

This sequence joins TRBV27 and TRBJ1-3; 7 nucleotides agree with TRBD1. The CDR3 spans 13 residues. The germline CDR1 and CDR2 sequences are MNHEY and SMNVEV (reference sequence). The V segment lost 5 bases and the J segment 9 bases; nucleotides outside the gene matches: 7. The CDR3 bases are TGTGCCAGCAGTACCCGACAGGGCGCCACCATATATTTT. Residues: CASSTRQGATIYF.

The chain links TRBV7-9 to TRBJ1-4; the match to TRBD1 covers 10 bases. Germline CDR1 SEHNR, CDR2 FQNEAQ (reference sequence). The CDR3 loop spans 15 amino acids. The ends lost 4 bases at V and 7 bases at J; junction bases unmatched: 6. The CDR3 reads CASSYDRGRFEKLFF. The DNA of the CDR3 is TGTGCCAGCAGCTACGACAGGGGGCGCTTTGAAAAACTGTTTTTT. Full variable domain (outside the CDR3, taken from reference TRBV7-9 and TRBJ1-4): DTGVSQNPRHKITKRGQNVTFRCDPISEHNRLYWYRQTLGQGPEFLTYFQNEAQLEKSRLLSDRFSAERPKGSFSTLEIQRTEQGDSAMYLCASSYDRGRFEKLFFGSGTQLSVL.

Of note for this clone: Other DNA sequences within the sample encode an identical CDR3. The chain has TRBV5-1 and TRBJ2-5, with TRBD2 matching over 13 bases. CDR3 length equals 15 residues. The germline V gene has CDR1 SGHRS and CDR2 YFSETQ. The trim removed 4 bases at V and 2 bases at J, leaving 2 bases unmatched. The CDR3, as DNA: TGCGCCAGCAGCCCGGGACTAGCGGGGCAAGAGACCCAGTACTTC. This sequence encodes CASSPGLAGQETQYF. Together with reference TRBV5-1 and TRBJ2-5, the CDR3 gives the full variable domain: KAGVTQTPRYLIKTRGQQVTLSCSPISGHRSVSWYQQTPGQGLQFLFEYFSETQRNKGNFPGRFSGRQFSNSRSEMNVSTLELGDSALYLCASSPGLAGQETQYFGPGTRLLVL.

In DNA, the CDR3 is TGTGCCAGCAGCTTGACAGGGGGAGGGGAGACCCAGTACTTC. It is translated as CASSLTGGGETQYF. This chain uses TRBV5-4 with TRBJ2-5; a weak D match, TRBD1 (8 bases). This CDR3 has 14 residues. V gave up 1 base and J gave up 5 bases, with 12 bases separating them. Germline V gives CDR1 SGHNT, CDR2 YYREEE (reference sequence).

In its sample, this clone was seen a few times. This sequence joins TRBV6-1 and TRBJ2-4, with D unclear. From germline, CDR1 is MNHNS and CDR2 SASEGT. The CDR3 is 16 residues long. Trimming took off 4 bases at V and 1 base at J, with 14 bases between the two ends. CDR3 sequence (DNA): TGTGCCAGCAGTGTTAACGTAGTGGAGGCCAAAAACATTCAGTACTTC. Amino acid sequence: CASSVNVVEAKNIQYF.

This clone showed up many times. J is TRBJ1-1 and V is TRBV15; tentatively, D is TRBD1 (6 bases). V gave up 1 base and J gave up 1 base, with 10 bases separating them. Germline CDR1 is LNHNV and CDR2 is YYDKDF (reference sequence). The CDR3 is made up of 15 amino acids. In DNA, the CDR3 is TGTGCCACCAGCAGAGGTGACAGGTCGAACACTGAAGCTTTCTTT. It translates to CATSRGDRSNTEAFF.

This chain connects TRBV6-5 to TRBJ2-3, with TRBD2 identical over 12 bases. CDR3 length: 14 amino acids. V shed 10 bases and J 1 base; nucleotides not matched to a gene: 3. Per the germline V gene, CDR1 is MNHEY and CDR2 is SVGAGI. The CDR3 spells CATRLAGGTDTQYF. The DNA for the CDR3 is TGTGCCACCCGACTAGCGGGGGGCACAGATACGCAGTATTTT.

This clone was seen only a few times. The V and J genes are TRBV10-3 and TRBJ1-2, with 11 bases fitting TRBD1. The CDR3 spans 15 residues. V trimming: 11 bases; J trimming: 8 bases; junction bases outside the gene matches: 16. Germline V lookup: CDR1 ENHRY, CDR2 SYGVKD. The DNA of the CDR3 is TGTGCCGCCCCGACTGCGGGACAGGGGGTGGAGGGCTACACCTTC. Translating gives CAAPTAGQGVEGYTF.